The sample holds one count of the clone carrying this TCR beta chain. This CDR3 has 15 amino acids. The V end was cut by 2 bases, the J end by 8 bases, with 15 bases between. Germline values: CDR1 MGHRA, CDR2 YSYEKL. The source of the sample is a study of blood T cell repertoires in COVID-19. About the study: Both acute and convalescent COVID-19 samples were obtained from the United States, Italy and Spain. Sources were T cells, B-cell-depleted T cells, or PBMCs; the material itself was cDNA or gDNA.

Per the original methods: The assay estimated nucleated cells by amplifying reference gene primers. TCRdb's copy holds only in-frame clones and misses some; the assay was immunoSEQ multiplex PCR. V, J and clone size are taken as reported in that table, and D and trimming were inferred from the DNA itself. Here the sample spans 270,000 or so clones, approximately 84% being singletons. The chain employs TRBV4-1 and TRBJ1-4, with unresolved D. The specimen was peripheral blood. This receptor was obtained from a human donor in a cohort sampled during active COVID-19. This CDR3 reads CASSQLGLSGEKLFF. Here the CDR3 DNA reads TGCGCCAGCAGCCAACTAGGGTTATCGGGGGAAAAACTGTTTTTT.